What follows are 13 T cell receptor beta chains derived from one specimen sequenced in a study of T-cell memory formation after mild COVID-19. TCRdb re-called the 5' RACE reads with MiXCR, one entry per CDR3 protein. The sample carries around 340,000 distinct CDR3 sequences, roughly 13% recorded once. Sequences were obtained from PBMCs or a T cell subset sorted from them (not recorded which). Source of these receptors: a man younger than 35 who had mild COVID-19 (a few samples of this study predate the infection). Cell type and time point are not known.

This chain uses TRBV9 with TRBJ2-6; tentatively, D is TRBD1 or TRBD2 (6 bases each). Germline V gene data show CDR1 as SGDLS and CDR2 as YYNGEE. V lost 6 bases, J lost 2 bases, and 12 bases lay in between. The CDR3 contains 15 residues. As DNA, the CDR3 is TGTGCCAGCAACAGGGAGGTTCCTGGGGCCAACGTCCTGACTTTC. Translated: CASNREVPGANVLTF. Looking up the rest from reference TRBV9 and TRBJ2-6 gives the full variable domain: DSGVTQTPKHLITATGQRVTLRCSPRSGDLSVYWYQQSLDQGLQFLIQYYNGEERAKGNILERFSAQQFPDLHSELNLSSLELGDSALYFCASNREVPGANVLTFGAGSRLTVL.

V gene TRBV7-2 combines with J gene TRBJ2-1, with 8 positions matching TRBD1. V trimming: 1 base; J trimming: 5 bases; junction bases outside the gene matches: 1. The germline CDR1 and CDR2 sequences are SGHTA and FQGNSA. The CDR3 is made up of 14 amino acids. The CDR3 DNA sequence: TGTGCCAGCAGCTTAGACAGGGGGAACAATGAGCAGTTCTTC. This codes for CASSLDRGNNEQFF.

This clonotype was seen only a few times. The chain uses TRBV20-1 and TRBJ2-3, with 12 bases lining up with TRBD2. V trimming: 5 bases; J trimming: 5 bases; junction bases outside the gene matches: 14. The germline V gene has CDR1 DFQATT and CDR2 SNEGSKA (reference sequence). This CDR3 region has 17 residues. The CDR3 DNA reads TGCAGTGCTCCACTTCGATCTAGCGGGGGGGCGAGAGATACGCAGTATTTT. Translation: CSAPLRSSGGARDTQYF.

This clonotype has more than one count but fewer than ten. The chain employs TRBV29-1 and TRBJ1-1; unclear D gene. CDR3 length equals 14 residues. From germline, CDR1 is SQVTM and CDR2 ANQGSEA. The V end was cut by 6 bases, the J end by 0 bases, with 14 bases between. CDR3 amino acids: CSVDLGSMNTEAFF. CDR3 nucleotide sequence: TGCAGCGTGGATCTGGGGAGCATGAACACTGAAGCTTTCTTT.

This clonotype has a handful of counts. This chain uses TRBV4-2 with TRBJ2-1; D unresolved. CDR3 length: 13 amino acids. Trimming took off 4 bases at V and 11 bases at J, with 15 bases between the two ends. Germline V CDR1 and CDR2: LGHNA, YNFKEQ. CDR3 DNA sequence: TGTGCCAGCAGCCTACTGGTACGGTTCAAGCAGTTCTTC. It encodes CASSLLVRFKQFF.

V gene TRBV3-1 combines with J gene TRBJ1-2, with D possibly matching TRBD1 (6 bases). The CDR3 contains 16 residues. Trimming took 0 bases from V and 6 from J, leaving 17 bases between them. Germline CDR1 and CDR2: LGHDT and YNNKEL (reference sequence). The CDR3 reads CASSQEVSRTVNGYTF. The CDR3 nucleotides are TGTGCCAGCAGCCAAGAAGTTTCGAGGACAGTCAATGGCTACACCTTC.

The sample holds many counts of this clonotype. This chain links TRBV6-2 or TRBV6-3 with TRBJ2-5; D gene ambiguous. Trimming cost V 6 bases and J 1 base, with 15 bases left between them. The CDR3 runs to 15 residues. Germline CDR1 MNHEY, CDR2 SVGEGT. The CDR3 sequence is CASSSPHTGQETQYF. The CDR3 DNA sequence: TGTGCCAGCAGCTCACCCCATACGGGCCAAGAGACCCAGTACTTC.

This clonotype was seen a few times. The V call is TRBV6-5, the J call TRBJ1-2, with D tentatively TRBD1 (5 bases). The V and J ends lost 5 bases and 3 bases respectively, with 10 bases between them. The germline V gene has CDR1 MNHEY and CDR2 SVGAGI. The CDR3 has 13 residues. The DNA for the CDR3 is TGTGCCAGCAGTCCTTCGGGGGACTATGGCTACACCTTC. Residues: CASSPSGDYGYTF.

This clonotype was recorded once. V gene TRBV28 combines with J gene TRBJ1-1; D gene unclear. V was shortened by 6 bases and J by 3 bases, with 8 bases between the two germline ends. The germline V gene has CDR1 MDHEN and CDR2 SYDVKM. There are 12 residues in the CDR3. This CDR3 is CASSHSYTEAFF. The CDR3 DNA is TGTGCCAGCAGCCACTCCTACACTGAAGCTTTCTTT.

The gene calls are TRBV12-3 or TRBV12-4 and TRBJ2-4, with D possibly TRBD2 on 6 matching bases. The CDR3 is 19 amino acids. Trimming took off 3 bases at V and 0 bases at J, with 21 bases between the two ends. CDR3 region: CASSFAGGGLPLAKNIQYF. The CDR3 region has the DNA TGTGCCAGCAGTTTCGCTGGGGGAGGCTTACCGCTAGCCAAAAACATTCAGTACTTC.

The table lists this clonotype with a few counts. CDR3 sequence: CASSSGEKKGEVYGYTF. CDR3 in DNA: TGTGCCAGCAGTTCGGGAGAGAAAAAGGGAGAGGTCTATGGCTACACCTTC. V and J are TRBV28 and TRBJ1-2; D gene uncertain. Trimming stripped 4 bases from V and 4 bases from J, with 22 bases between. Germline V CDR1 and CDR2: MDHEN, SYDVKM. The CDR3 has 17 amino acids.

CDR3 nucleotides: TGTGCCAGCAGCCCGCCGAGGGGCGGGGGGGCACCAGATACGCAGTATTTT. This gives the protein CASSPPRGGGAPDTQYF. The gene calls are TRBV7-2 and TRBJ2-3; 9 bases map to TRBD2. The CDR3 is made up of 17 amino acids. The J segment lost 4 bases and the V segment lost 5 bases, leaving 13 bases of the junction unmatched. The V gene's germline CDR1 is SGHTA and CDR2 FQGNSA. The full variable domain, its missing parts supplied by reference TRBV7-2 and TRBJ2-3, is GAGVSQSPSNKVTEKGKDVELRCDPISGHTALYWYRQSLGQGLEFLIYFQGNSAPDKSGLPSDRFSAERTGGSVSTLTIQRTQQEDSAVYLCASSPPRGGGAPDTQYFGPGTRLTVL.

CDR3 coding DNA: TGTGCCAGCAGAAGGTTAGGGGTGACTGAAGCTTTCTTT. This sequence encodes CASRRLGVTEAFF. The chain employs TRBV6-1 and TRBJ1-1, with a possible D match to TRBD1 (5 bases). Germline assignment: CDR1 MNHNS and CDR2 SASEGT. There are 13 residues in the CDR3. Trimming left V 6 bases short and J 5 bases short, with 13 bases between.